What follows describes a single T cell receptor beta chain. The CDR3 loop spans 14 amino acids. V lost 4 bases and J lost 9, with 16 bases in between. CDR1 is MNHEY, CDR2 SMNVEV, per germline (reference sequence). Primers for the PCR totalled 60 Vbeta and 13 Jbeta. Repertoires were generated with immunoSEQ multiplex PCR, while TCRdb's copy carries only in-frame clones and drops some. The sample lists some 130,000 clones; 75% to 90% were seen once. This entry comes from a study of cytomegalovirus exposure and HLA in healthy donors. The clonotype originates from a middle-aged man in good health and CMV-seronegative. Sequencing input: PBMCs. This sequence joins TRBV27 and TRBJ2-1; tentative D call: TRBD2 (5 bases). The DNA for the CDR3 is TGTGCCAGCAGTTCGAACGTCTTTCGGGGTGAGCAGTTCTTC. This translates into CASSSNVFRGEQFF.